These 31 T cell receptor beta chains were sequenced from one sample in a study of T-cell memory formation after mild COVID-19. TCRdb redid the calling of the 5' RACE reads with MiXCR, one entry per CDR3 protein. The data show a few hundred thousand distinct CDR3 sequences, approximately 14% seen once. Sequenced material: PBMCs or a T cell subset sorted from them (not recorded which). All receptors derive from a man in his late teens or twenties who had mild COVID-19 (a few samples of this study predate the infection). Cell type and time point are not known.

This clonotype came up once. CDR3 nucleotides: TGCGCCAGCAGCGCGGCTGGGGGTTCCTACGAGCAGTACGTC. Protein product: CASSAAGGSYEQYV. This sequence joins TRBV5-1 and TRBJ2-7; tentatively, D is TRBD1 or TRBD2 (5 bases each). The germline V gene encodes CDR1 SGHRS and CDR2 YFSETQ. Deletions cut 4 bases from V and 1 base from J, with 12 bases between. The CDR3 runs 14 residues.

This chain links TRBV20-1 with TRBJ2-3; D might be TRBD1 (6 bases). With 1 base removed from V and 1 base from J, the gap between germline ends came to 21 bases. CDR1 and CDR2 from the germline V gene are DFQATT and SNEGSKA (reference sequence). The CDR3 loop spans 18 amino acids. The DNA of the CDR3 is TGCAGTGCTAGAGCCCCTCGATTACAGGGAATGGGCACAGATACGCAGTATTTT. Translation: CSARAPRLQGMGTDTQYF.

This clonotype occurred a few times. This rearrangement joins TRBV7-2 to TRBJ2-2; perhaps TRBD1 as D (6 bases). Trimming removed 3 bases at V and 2 bases at J, with 13 bases between. This CDR3 comprises 16 residues. Germline V lookup: CDR1 SGHTA, CDR2 FQGNSA. For the CDR3, the DNA is TGTGCCAGCAGCTTGTTGCCAGGGGCTAACACCGGGGAGCTGTTTTTT. This gives the protein CASSLLPGANTGELFF. The full variable domain, in which reference TRBV7-2 and TRBJ2-2 provide the parts outside the CDR3, is GAGVSQSPSNKVTEKGKDVELRCDPISGHTALYWYRQSLGQGLEFLIYFQGNSAPDKSGLPSDRFSAERTGGSVSTLTIQRTQQEDSAVYLCASSLLPGANTGELFFGEGSRLTVL.

The V and J genes are TRBV4-1 and TRBJ2-4; 8 nucleotides match TRBD1. J was trimmed by 1 base and V by 0 bases; bases with no gene match: 5. Germline assignment: CDR1 MGHRA and CDR2 YSYEKL. CDR3 length: 17 residues. CDR3 protein: CASSQEAGGFAKNIQYF. The CDR3 bases are TGCGCCAGCAGCCAAGAGGCAGGGGGCTTCGCCAAAAACATTCAGTACTTC.

At least ten counts were recorded for this clonotype. V gene TRBV12-3 or TRBV12-4 combines with J gene TRBJ2-2, with D unresolved. Trimming removed 7 bases at V and 4 bases at J, with 16 bases between. The CDR3 sequence is 15 residues long. The DNA for the CDR3 is TGTGCCAGCATCCGAGACTCAGCCGGCACCGGGGAGCTGTTTTTT. It yields the protein CASIRDSAGTGELFF.

The chain links TRBV7-2 to TRBJ2-4; 8 positions agree with TRBD2. The J segment lost 10 bases and the V segment lost 7 bases, leaving 15 bases of the junction unmatched. Germline V gene data show CDR1 as SGHTA and CDR2 as FQGNSA. The CDR3 contains 15 residues. CDR3 sequence: CASNRPERGTPIQYF. The DNA for the CDR3 is TGTGCCAGCAACAGACCCGAGCGGGGGACCCCGATTCAGTACTTC.

This chain links TRBV20-1 with TRBJ1-3; D is unresolved. CDR1 is DFQATT and CDR2 is SNEGSKA in the germline V gene (reference sequence). This CDR3 comprises 13 residues. V lost 6 bases to trimming and J lost 4 bases, with 13 bases between them. The CDR3 spells CSAVAGIGNTIYF. The CDR3, as DNA: TGCAGTGCCGTGGCGGGGATCGGAAACACCATATATTTT.

This clonotype was seen ten or more times. The rearrangement links TRBV7-2 to TRBJ2-7, with 8 positions matching TRBD1. The CDR3 runs to 15 residues. With V trimmed by 5 bases and J by 3 bases, 9 bases remained unmatched. Germline V gene sequence: CDR1 SGHTA, CDR2 FQGNSA. The DNA for the CDR3 is TGTGCCAGCAGCCTCGAATGGACAGGGTACTACGAGCAGTACTTC. It specifies CASSLEWTGYYEQYF.

The chain recombines TRBV4-1 with TRBJ1-2; possibly TRBD1 for D (5 bases). The germline V gene has CDR1 MGHRA and CDR2 YSYEKL. V was trimmed by 6 bases and J by 5 bases, leaving 19 bases between them. CDR3 length equals 15 residues. The CDR3, as DNA: TGCGCCAGCAGACCCACCGGACACCTTCGGTATGGCTACACCTTC. It yields the protein CASRPTGHLRYGYTF.

The rearrangement uses TRBV25-1 and TRBJ1-4, with a weak D call TRBD1 (5 bases). Between the trimmed V and J ends, which lost 2 bases and 6 bases, there was a span of 10 bases. Germline V gene lookup returns CDR1 MGHDK and CDR2 SYGVNS. CDR3 length equals 14 residues. Here the CDR3 reads CASSERSGHEKLFF. In DNA form, the CDR3 reads TGTGCCAGCAGTGAAAGGTCAGGGCATGAAAAACTGTTTTTT.

This clonotype was seen a few times. The chain uses TRBV10-2 and TRBJ1-6; unclear D gene. Germline assignment: CDR1 WSHSY and CDR2 SAAADI. The V gene lost 0 bases and the J gene lost 10 bases, with 4 bases spanning the gap. The CDR3 consists of 12 residues. The CDR3 region has the DNA TGCGCCAGCAGTGAGTCCGTATCACCCCTCCACTTT. It translates to CASSESVSPLHF.

This chain uses TRBV20-1 with TRBJ1-2; 8 bases map to TRBD1. The V and J ends lost 3 bases and 4 bases, in that order; junction bases with no gene match: 10. CDR3 length: 15 residues. The germline gives CDR1 DFQATT, CDR2 SNEGSKA (reference sequence). The CDR3 sequence is CSASPAGGEGYGYTF. The CDR3 DNA reads TGCAGTGCTAGTCCTGCAGGGGGCGAAGGCTATGGCTACACCTTC.

J is TRBJ1-1 and V is TRBV7-2; D unresolved. This CDR3 has 17 residues. V was trimmed by 2 bases and J by 1 base, leaving 17 bases between them. Germline V CDR1 and CDR2: SGHTA, FQGNSA. The CDR3 spells CASSLNNQYGQNTEAFF. The CDR3 DNA reads as TGTGCCAGCAGCTTAAACAATCAATACGGGCAGAACACTGAAGCTTTCTTT.

This clonotype came up a few times. This sequence joins TRBV5-4 and TRBJ2-3; D may match TRBD1 or TRBD2 (6 bases each). This CDR3 has 16 amino acids. V lost 5 bases and J 0 bases, leaving 16 bases between the germline ends. Per the germline V gene, CDR1 is SGHNT and CDR2 is YYREEE (reference sequence). The CDR3, as DNA: TGTGCCAGCAGAAGCGGAGGGGGGCTAAGCACAGATACGCAGTATTTT. Its translation is CASRSGGGLSTDTQYF.

This chain joins TRBV9 and TRBJ1-6; 7 nucleotides line up with TRBD1. Germline V lookup: CDR1 SGDLS, CDR2 YYNGEE. V lost 0 bases to trimming and J lost 10 bases; unmatched junction nucleotides: 7. This CDR3 has 15 residues. CDR3 amino acids: CASSVEQGPSSPLHF. The CDR3 coding sequence is TGTGCCAGCAGCGTAGAACAGGGGCCGTCGTCACCCCTCCACTTT.

The chain couples TRBV12-3 or TRBV12-4 to TRBJ1-2, with TRBD1 as a possible D gene (5 bases). The ends were cut back, 8 bases at V and 4 bases at J, with 17 bases in the middle. The CDR3 totals 14 residues. CDR3 sequence: CASGLAGPLYGYTF. The CDR3 DNA follows: TGTGCCAGCGGCCTGGCAGGGCCTCTCTATGGCTACACCTTC.

This chain uses TRBV5-5 with TRBJ2-3; D is undetermined. The V and J ends lost 3 bases and 6 bases respectively, with 11 bases between them. This CDR3 contains 13 residues. Germline lookup yields CDR1 SGHKS and CDR2 YYEKEE (reference sequence). This CDR3 is CASSSGLTDTQYF. As DNA, the CDR3 is TGTGCCAGCAGCTCCGGATTGACCGATACGCAGTATTTT.

This clonotype was counted ten times or more. V gene TRBV4-1 combines with J gene TRBJ2-3; D may be TRBD1 (6 bases). Per germline, CDR1 MGHRA and CDR2 YSYEKL. The CDR3 sequence is 15 residues long. V shed 0 bases and J shed 4 bases, with 11 bases lying between them. CDR3 nucleotide sequence: TGCGCCAGCAGCCAAGAGGTAACAGGGCCAGATACGCAGTATTTT. Translation gives CASSQEVTGPDTQYF.

The V call is TRBV9, the J call TRBJ2-5; TRBD2 matches at 14 bases. V lost 0 bases, J lost 1 base, and 5 bases stayed unmatched. The CDR3 loop spans 18 amino acids. The germline CDR1 and CDR2 sequences are SGDLS and YYNGEE. CDR3 amino acids: CASSVGLAGGRGQETQYF. The CDR3 bases are TGTGCCAGCAGCGTAGGACTAGCGGGGGGGCGGGGCCAAGAGACCCAGTACTTC.

J is TRBJ2-5 and V is TRBV4-1; D perhaps matches TRBD1 (6 bases). The length of the CDR3 is 16 residues. Germline lookup yields CDR1 MGHRA and CDR2 YSYEKL. V gave up 0 bases and J gave up 7 bases, with 18 bases separating them. In nucleotides, the CDR3 is TGCGCCAGCAGCCAAGATCGGGTACAGGGTCGGGGGACCCAGTACTTC. It encodes CASSQDRVQGRGTQYF.

This clonotype was recorded a few times. The CDR3 region is CSSGDGNTEAFF. The CDR3 DNA follows: TGCAGCTCTGGGGACGGGAACACTGAAGCTTTCTTT. The chain uses TRBV29-1 and TRBJ1-1, with D possibly being TRBD1 (5 bases). The length of the CDR3 is 12 residues. Germline values: CDR1 SQVTM, CDR2 ANQGSEA. The V end was cut by 8 bases, the J end by 1 base, with 11 bases between.

This clonotype was counted a few times. The chain has TRBV4-3 and TRBJ1-4, with no clear D. Germline CDR1 reads LGHNA; CDR2 reads YSLEER. V lost 3 bases, J lost 8 bases, and 22 bases lay in between. This CDR3 comprises 17 residues. For the CDR3, the DNA is TGCGCCAGCAGCCAGCAAACTTCCGGGCCCCGCGGGGAAAAACTGTTTTTT. It translates to CASSQQTSGPRGEKLFF.

This clonotype was picked up a small number of times. This chain connects TRBV12-3 or TRBV12-4 to TRBJ2-7; TRBD2 matches 13 bases. After removal of 6 bases from V and 2 bases from J, the junction contained 4 bases not matched to a gene. The CDR3 has 15 amino acids. CDR3 amino acids: CASRYTSGGAYEQYF. As DNA, the CDR3 is TGTGCCAGCAGATACACTAGCGGGGGGGCCTACGAGCAGTACTTC.

This clonotype was picked up a small number of times. This chain connects TRBV7-2 to TRBJ2-5; 13 bases fit TRBD2. Germline loops: CDR1 SGHTA, CDR2 FQGNSA. The CDR3 contains 16 residues. J lost 2 bases, V lost 5 bases, and 5 bases had no gene match. CDR3 loop: CASSHRLAGGQETQYF. As DNA, the CDR3 is TGTGCCAGCAGCCATAGACTAGCGGGGGGTCAAGAGACCCAGTACTTC.

The chain employs TRBV2 and TRBJ2-1; 8 positions match TRBD2. Trimming cost V 7 bases and J 10 bases; bases outside gene matches: 9. CDR1 is SNHLY, CDR2 FYNNEI, per germline. This CDR3 has 13 residues. In nucleotides, the CDR3 is TGTGCCAGCATCGGGACTAGTCAGGAGGAGCAGTTCTTC. Its protein product is CASIGTSQEEQFF.

In this sample, this clonotype turned up a few times. The J gene is TRBJ2-3, the V gene TRBV20-1, with 8 bases matching TRBD2. With V trimmed by 5 bases and J by 2 bases, 6 bases remained unmatched. The germline CDR1 and CDR2 sequences are DFQATT and SNEGSKA (reference sequence). The CDR3 has 14 amino acids. Written as DNA, the CDR3 is TGCAGTGCTCATAGCGGGGTTAACACAGATACGCAGTATTTT. Residues: CSAHSGVNTDTQYF.

This chain joins TRBV5-1 and TRBJ2-1, with D perhaps assigned TRBD1 or TRBD2 (5 bases each). Germline loops: CDR1 SGHRS, CDR2 YFSETQ. The CDR3 covers 15 residues. The V and J ends lost 0 bases and 2 bases respectively, with 9 bases between them. CDR3 DNA: TGCGCCAGCAGCTTGGTAGGGGACCCCTACAATGAGCAGTTCTTC. It specifies CASSLVGDPYNEQFF.

The gene calls are TRBV20-1 and TRBJ2-1; 9 nucleotides agree with TRBD2. The germline gives CDR1 DFQATT, CDR2 SNEGSKA (reference sequence). The CDR3 length is 15 residues. The V gene end was trimmed by 3 bases and the J gene end by 8 bases; junction bases not matched to a gene: 11. The CDR3 DNA reads as TGCAGTGCTAGTCTCGTCGCGGGAGGGAGGGATGAGCAGTTCTTC. Amino acid sequence: CSASLVAGGRDEQFF.

The CDR3 here is CASSETSGGAPGELFF. CDR3 nucleotide sequence: TGTGCCAGCAGCGAGACTAGCGGGGGGGCTCCCGGGGAGCTGTTTTTT. The chain carries TRBV7-9 and TRBJ2-2; 14 bases are shared with TRBD2. The germline V gene has CDR1 SEHNR and CDR2 FQNEAQ (reference sequence). The CDR3 is 16 amino acids. Trimming removed 5 bases from V and 6 bases from J; junction bases left unmatched: 5.

This clonotype was seen ten or more times. The chain uses TRBV6-2 or TRBV6-3 and TRBJ2-2; no clear D gene. The CDR3 consists of 11 residues. Germline values: CDR1 MNHEY, CDR2 SVGEGT. Trimming took 6 bases from V and 5 from J, leaving 4 bases between them. In DNA form, the CDR3 reads TGTGCCAGCAGCCTTACCGGGGAGCTGTTTTTT. This gives the protein CASSLTGELFF.

The CDR3 sequence is CASTATGGGYGYTF. DNA for the CDR3: TGTGCCAGCACGGCGACAGGGGGAGGCTATGGCTACACCTTC. The chain joins TRBV6-1 to TRBJ1-2; TRBD1 agrees at 9 bases. The germline V gene encodes CDR1 MNHNS and CDR2 SASEGT. V shed 7 bases, J shed 4 bases, and the junction held 7 bases outside the gene matches. There are 14 residues in the CDR3.